Each of the 29 T cell receptor beta chains below was sequenced from the same sample in a study of blood T cell repertoires in COVID-19. Here immunoSEQ multiplex PCR was the method, and the copy in TCRdb shows in-frame clones only, minus some. The table lists tens of thousands of clones, around 80% of them singletons. The sample was peripheral blood. These receptors came from a man between 60 and 75 years old with active or convalescent COVID-19.

This clone was seen just once. This chain joins TRBV5-1 and TRBJ1-5; 7 positions match TRBD1. The junction had 3 bases not matched to a gene; V was cut back by 2 bases and J by 4 bases. CDR3 length: 14 residues. CDR1 is SGHRS and CDR2 is YFSETQ in the germline V gene. DNA of the CDR3: TGCGCCAGCAGCTTCGGGACAGCTAATCAGCCCCAGCATTTT. Amino acids: CASSFGTANQPQHF.

This clone was observed at least ten times. The genes are TRBV30 and TRBJ1-1; D is perhaps TRBD1 (5 bases). Germline values: CDR1 GTSNPN, CDR2 SVGIG (reference sequence). The CDR3 totals 11 residues. V was trimmed by 5 bases and J by 4 bases, leaving 8 bases between them. In DNA, the CDR3 is TGTGCCTGGGCAAGGGGCACTGAAGCTTTCTTT. Protein sequence: CAWARGTEAFF. The whole variable domain, remainder taken from reference TRBV30 and TRBJ1-1, is SQTIHQWPATLVQPVGSPLSLECTVEGTSNPNLYWYRQAAGRGLQLLFYSVGIGQISSEVPQNLSASRPQDRQFILSSKKLLLSDSGFYLCAWARGTEAFFGQGTRLTVV.

The J gene is TRBJ2-1, the V gene TRBV7-3, with 8 bases identical to TRBD2. CDR1 SGHTA and CDR2 FQGTGA come from the germline V gene. The J segment lost 7 bases and the V segment lost 4 bases, leaving 12 bases of the junction unmatched. The CDR3 consists of 16 residues. The CDR3 sequence is CASSYHTSGGWNEQFF. CDR3 DNA: TGTGCCAGCAGCTACCATACCAGCGGGGGCTGGAATGAGCAGTTCTTC.

This chain links TRBV5-1 with TRBJ1-2, with TRBD1 identical over 8 bases. The CDR3 loop spans 14 amino acids. The V gene end was trimmed by 5 bases and the J gene end by 7 bases; junction bases not matched to a gene: 10. Germline values: CDR1 SGHRS, CDR2 YFSETQ. CDR3 in DNA: TGCGCCAGCAGTCCCGACAGGGGAGGCAGTGGCTACACCTTC. This gives the protein CASSPDRGGSGYTF.

This chain links TRBV5-5 with TRBJ1-4; no firm D call. Between the trimmed V and J ends, which lost 0 bases and 0 bases, there was a span of 9 bases. In germline, CDR1 is SGHKS, CDR2 YYEKEE (reference sequence). CDR3 size: 16 residues. The CDR3 region is CASSLGLMPTNEKLFF. The CDR3 DNA follows: TGTGCCAGCAGCTTGGGACTCATGCCAACTAATGAAAAACTGTTTTTT.

This chain uses TRBV29-1 with TRBJ2-1, with 10 nucleotides matching TRBD2. CDR3 size: 14 residues. The trim removed 4 bases at V and 9 bases at J, leaving 9 bases unmatched. Germline lookup yields CDR1 SQVTM and CDR2 ANQGSEA. Written as DNA, the CDR3 is TGCAGCGTTGGTCAAGCGGGGGGGCCGGGTGAGCAGTTCTTC. Amino acids: CSVGQAGGPGEQFF.

This clone was recorded a few times. The chain uses TRBV7-3 and TRBJ1-1; 7 bases are a match to TRBD1. Germline lookup yields CDR1 SGHTA and CDR2 FQGTGA. This CDR3 region has 15 residues. J gave up 3 bases and V 4 bases, and 8 bases lay outside the gene matches. The CDR3 DNA follows: TGTGCCAGCAGCTCACAGGGGTTAGGCGACACTGAAGCTTTCTTT. Translation gives CASSSQGLGDTEAFF.

The chain combines TRBV28 with TRBJ1-5; the D is unclear. In germline, CDR1 is MDHEN, CDR2 SYDVKM. The V and J ends lost 5 bases and 4 bases respectively, with 9 bases between them. The CDR3 sequence is 13 residues long. CDR3 DNA: TGTGCCAGCAGTCCAATCATGAATCAGCCCCAGCATTTT. It encodes CASSPIMNQPQHF.

The rearrangement joins TRBV2 to TRBJ1-3, with 9 bases lining up with TRBD1. Germline V gene sequence: CDR1 SNHLY, CDR2 FYNNEI. This CDR3 has 17 amino acids. V was pared by 0 bases and J by 3 bases, with 6 bases of the junction left unmatched. CDR3 coding DNA: TGTGCCAGCAGTGAAGCGCCTACAGGGGGCGATGGAAACACCATATATTTT. Protein: CASSEAPTGGDGNTIYF.

The chain links TRBV18 to TRBJ1-6; 12 bases map to TRBD1. V lost 4 bases and J lost 8; bases outside the gene matches: 12. The CDR3 runs to 18 residues. The V gene's germline CDR1 is KGHSH and CDR2 LQKENI. CDR3 DNA sequence: TGTGCCAGCTCACTCGGGACAGGGGGCAGTTTGGCCCATTCACCCCTCCACTTT. Protein sequence: CASSLGTGGSLAHSPLHF.

This chain links TRBV4-1 with TRBJ2-5, with 10 bases that match TRBD2. This CDR3 contains 15 residues. Germline-derived CDR1 and CDR2 are MGHRA and YSYEKL. V shed 3 bases and J 5 bases; nucleotides not matched to a gene: 6. In DNA, the CDR3 is TGCGCCAGCAGCCAGAGCGGGGGGGCAGTCGAGACCCAGTACTTC. This sequence encodes CASSQSGGAVETQYF.

The chain recombines TRBV9 with TRBJ1-1, with D maybe TRBD1 (6 bases). Trimming shortened V by 4 bases and J by 1 base, and 11 bases separated the two germline ends. CDR1 is SGDLS, CDR2 YYNGEE, per germline. CDR3 length equals 14 residues. CDR3 region: CASSQTGRNTEAFF. CDR3 DNA sequence: TGTGCCAGCAGCCAAACAGGGCGGAACACTGAAGCTTTCTTT. Looking up the rest from reference TRBV9 and TRBJ1-1 gives the full variable domain: DSGVTQTPKHLITATGQRVTLRCSPRSGDLSVYWYQQSLDQGLQFLIQYYNGEERAKGNILERFSAQQFPDLHSELNLSSLELGDSALYFCASSQTGRNTEAFFGQGTRLTVV.

This clone was observed a handful of times. V gene TRBV19 combines with J gene TRBJ1-4, with D hard to call. This CDR3 spans 13 amino acids. V dropped 8 bases and J dropped 5 bases, with 12 bases sitting between them. Germline V gene data show CDR1 as LNHDA and CDR2 as SQIVND (reference sequence). CDR3 bases: TGTGCCAGTCGGGAGTTGGCCAATGAAAAACTGTTTTTT. Amino acid sequence: CASRELANEKLFF.

The chain has TRBV30 and TRBJ1-2, with a possible D match to TRBD1 (6 bases). V shed 2 bases and J shed 7 bases, with 11 bases lying between them. The CDR3 is 12 residues long. CDR1 GTSNPN and CDR2 SVGIG come from the germline V gene (reference sequence). This CDR3 reads CAWSPRDIGYTF. DNA for the CDR3: TGTGCCTGGAGTCCCCGGGACATTGGCTACACCTTC.

J is TRBJ2-3 and V is TRBV30; D uncertain. This CDR3 comprises 13 residues. Germline-derived CDR1 and CDR2 are GTSNPN and SVGIG (reference sequence). V lost 0 bases, J lost 2 bases, and 6 bases lay in between. CDR3: CAWSVLVTDTQYF. The CDR3 DNA sequence: TGTGCCTGGAGTGTACTGGTCACAGATACGCAGTATTTT. Complete variable domain (other parts from reference TRBV30 and TRBJ2-3): SQTIHQWPATLVQPVGSPLSLECTVEGTSNPNLYWYRQAAGRGLQLLFYSVGIGQISSEVPQNLSASRPQDRQFILSSKKLLLSDSGFYLCAWSVLVTDTQYFGPGTRLTVL.

This clone has just one count. The chain links TRBV6-5 to TRBJ2-3, with D tentatively TRBD1 (5 bases). This CDR3 spans 16 amino acids. The V gene lost 1 base and the J gene lost 3 bases, with 14 bases spanning the gap. CDR1 is MNHEY and CDR2 is SVGAGI in the germline V gene. CDR3 region: CASSYYASQGTDTQYF. In DNA, the CDR3 is TGTGCCAGCAGTTACTACGCGAGTCAGGGAACAGATACGCAGTATTTT.

This clone was detected only once. The chain joins TRBV19 to TRBJ2-1; D is perhaps TRBD2 (5 bases). Deletions cut 7 bases from V and 3 bases from J, with 7 bases between. The CDR3 is 12 amino acids. Per the germline V gene, CDR1 is LNHDA and CDR2 is SQIVND (reference sequence). The CDR3, as DNA: TGTGCCAGTAAAGGAGGCTACAATGAGCAGTTCTTC. Translated, it gives CASKGGYNEQFF.

V gene TRBV2 combines with J gene TRBJ2-3; TRBD1 agrees at 8 bases. CDR1 is SNHLY and CDR2 is FYNNEI in the germline V gene. CDR3 length: 16 residues. Trimming cost V 1 base and J 3 bases; bases outside gene matches: 6. The CDR3 loop is CASSEGGQGPTDTQYF. In DNA, the CDR3 is TGTGCCAGCAGTGAAGGCGGACAGGGCCCTACAGATACGCAGTATTTT.

DNA for the CDR3: TGTGCCAGCAGCCCCACAAGACGACAGGGGAAGCAGTTCTTC. Its translation: CASSPTRRQGKQFF. The rearrangement uses TRBV11-2 and TRBJ2-1; 8 bases are shared with TRBD1. Germline loops: CDR1 SGHAT, CDR2 FQNNGV. The CDR3 consists of 14 residues. The V and J ends lost 5 bases and 11 bases, in that order; junction bases with no gene match: 11.

This chain links TRBV28 with TRBJ1-4, with a weak D call TRBD1 (6 bases). Trimming shortened V by 7 bases and J by 7 bases, and 16 bases separated the two germline ends. Germline CDR1 MDHEN, CDR2 SYDVKM. This CDR3 region has 14 residues. CDR3 amino acids: CASTSTGIPEKLFF. CDR3 nucleotide sequence: TGTGCCAGCACGTCCACAGGGATCCCTGAAAAACTGTTTTTT.

The rearrangement links TRBV18 to TRBJ1-1, with 8 bases aligning to TRBD1. V was pared by 3 bases and J by 0 bases, with 12 bases of the junction left unmatched. Germline CDR1 KGHSH, CDR2 LQKENI. This CDR3 is 18 amino acids long. The CDR3 reads CASSPLPGQAPMNTEAFF. In DNA form, the CDR3 reads TGTGCCAGCTCACCGCTGCCGGGACAGGCTCCCATGAACACTGAAGCTTTCTTT.

The chain employs TRBV11-2 and TRBJ1-3; 8 nucleotides agree with TRBD1. Germline CDR1 is SGHAT and CDR2 is FQNNGV. This CDR3 spans 16 amino acids. The V segment lost 1 base and the J segment 3 bases; nucleotides outside the gene matches: 5. The CDR3 DNA reads TGTGCCAGCAGCTTAGGACAGGGGAGAGTTGGAAACACCATATATTTT. Its protein is CASSLGQGRVGNTIYF. Full variable domain (missing parts from reference TRBV11-2 and TRBJ1-3): EAGVAQSPRYKIIEKRQSVAFWCNPISGHATLYWYQQILGQGPKLLIQFQNNGVVDDSQLPKDRFSAERLKGVDSTLKIQPAKLEDSAVYLCASSLGQGRVGNTIYFGEGSWLTVV.

V is TRBV11-2 and J is TRBJ1-2, with 10 bases that match TRBD1. V trimming: 5 bases; J trimming: 5 bases; junction bases outside the gene matches: 8. This CDR3 is built from 15 residues. Germline V lookup: CDR1 SGHAT, CDR2 FQNNGV. CDR3 in DNA: TGTGCCAGCAGCATCTGGACAGGGGGTTCGTATGGCTACACCTTC. This gives the protein CASSIWTGGSYGYTF.

A single count supports this clone. This rearrangement joins TRBV4-2 to TRBJ2-1; possible D gene TRBD2, 6 bases. CDR3 length: 15 amino acids. Germline V gene sequence: CDR1 LGHNA, CDR2 YNFKEQ. The V end lost 1 base, the J end lost 1 base, and 8 bases lay between the germline ends. The CDR3 is CASSQVSGSYNEQFF. The CDR3 nucleotides read TGTGCCAGCAGCCAAGTTAGCGGTTCCTACAATGAGCAGTTCTTC.

The rearrangement uses TRBV6-5 and TRBJ2-7; 7 bases map to TRBD1. The CDR3 totals 14 residues. Trimming removed 5 bases from V and 2 bases from J; junction bases left unmatched: 6. In germline, CDR1 is MNHEY, CDR2 SVGAGI. CDR3 sequence reads: CASSPGTATYEQYF. DNA of the CDR3: TGTGCCAGCAGTCCCGGGACAGCGACCTACGAGCAGTACTTC.

The chain is built from TRBV9 and TRBJ1-1; D perhaps matches TRBD1 (5 bases). CDR3 length: 15 amino acids. Trimming stripped 0 bases from V and 1 base from J, with 10 bases between. Germline V gene sequence: CDR1 SGDLS, CDR2 YYNGEE. The chain's CDR3 is CASSVAPGRNTEAFF. CDR3 DNA: TGTGCCAGCAGCGTAGCTCCAGGGCGGAACACTGAAGCTTTCTTT.

This clone has just a few counts. V is TRBV2 and J is TRBJ1-1; D ambiguous. V was shortened by 8 bases and J by 0 bases, with 10 bases between the two germline ends. From germline, CDR1 is SNHLY and CDR2 FYNNEI. This CDR3 region has 13 residues. The CDR3 DNA follows: TGTGCCAGCCGGTGGGCAGTGAACACTGAAGCTTTCTTT. It is translated as CASRWAVNTEAFF.

This clone has a single count. The gene calls are TRBV11-2 and TRBJ1-1; D gene unclear. Trimming cost V 2 bases and J 1 base, with 11 bases left between them. CDR1 and CDR2 (germline): SGHAT, FQNNGV. The CDR3 has 15 amino acids. The CDR3 sequence: CASSLSGLTNTEAFF. In nucleotides, the CDR3 is TGTGCCAGCAGCTTAAGTGGGCTTACGAACACTGAAGCTTTCTTT.

The chain links TRBV10-2 to TRBJ1-1; D possibly corresponds to TRBD1 (5 bases). The CDR3 has 13 residues. Germline CDR1 WSHSY, CDR2 SAAADI. V shed 8 bases and J shed 1 base, with 11 bases lying between them. In nucleotides, the CDR3 is TGCGCCAGCTCTGGCCAGGGGAACACTGAAGCTTTCTTT. Translation gives CASSGQGNTEAFF.